The next 19 T cell receptor beta chains were all read from a single sample in a study of regulatory T cells in long-lasting Graves disease. Relying on iRepertoire HTBI primers and Arm-PCR of CDR3 regions, the team built TCR beta libraries. TCRdb fed the multiplex PCR reads into MiXCR, producing one record per CDR3 protein. The repertoire holds roughly 700,000 distinct CDR3 sequences, around 30% seen once, with 40% to 55% in the top ten. Documented time point: persistent/refractory GD, antithyroid drugs over 5 years with positive TRAb. The TCR library was made from RNA that had been extracted from PBMCs in TRIzol. The sample consisted of peripheral blood mononuclear cells (PBMCs), taken when the disease was refractory, from a patient treated with antithyroid drugs. These receptors were obtained from a female donor with Graves disease.

This chain links TRBV12-3 or TRBV12-4 with TRBJ1-1; TRBD1 is a possible D gene (6 bases). With 6 bases removed from V and 2 bases from J, the gap between germline ends came to 19 bases. The CDR3 is 16 amino acids. Written as DNA, the CDR3 is TGTGCCAGCAGCAACTTTGGGGGCATTAGAAACACTGAAGCTTTCTTT. Its protein is CASSNFGGIRNTEAFF.

On this clonotype: Its ends do not fully match the called genes, so a read error is possible. The chain joins TRBV12-3 or TRBV12-4 to TRBJ1-3, with 7 bases lining up with TRBD1. The CDR3 loop spans 17 amino acids. The CDR3: CASSSRGGQRSGDTIYF. The CDR3 region has the DNA TGTGCCAGCAGTTCGCGGGGGGGACAGCGCTCTGGAGACACCATATATTTT.

This clonotype was observed a handful of times. This chain links TRBV28 with TRBJ2-7; 7 bases are shared with TRBD1. In germline, CDR1 is MDHEN, CDR2 SYDVKM. V lost 5 bases to trimming and J lost 1 base; unmatched junction nucleotides: 8. The CDR3 is 15 residues long. This CDR3 reads CASSLQPGGSYEQYF. Here the CDR3 DNA reads TGTGCCAGCAGTCTTCAACCAGGGGGATCCTACGAGCAGTACTTC.

The chain links TRBV5-5 to TRBJ1-2, with a possible D match to TRBD1 (6 bases). Per germline, CDR1 SGHKS and CDR2 YYEKEE (reference sequence). The ends were cut back, 6 bases at V and 4 bases at J, with 16 bases in the middle. This CDR3 is 14 amino acids long. The CDR3 loop is CASTPEGVPYGYTF. CDR3 sequence (DNA): TGTGCCAGCACGCCAGAGGGGGTTCCCTATGGCTACACCTTC.

This clonotype was seen only a few times. The J gene is TRBJ2-1, the V gene TRBV2; perhaps TRBD2 as D (5 bases). CDR1 is SNHLY and CDR2 is FYNNEI in the germline V gene. V gave up 11 bases and J gave up 0 bases, with 8 bases separating them. The CDR3 is 12 amino acids. The DNA for the CDR3 is TGTGCCCGTCGGGGCTCCTACAATGAGCAGTTCTTC. Amino acid sequence: CARRGSYNEQFF. Together with reference TRBV2 and TRBJ2-1, the CDR3 gives the full variable domain: EPEVTQTPSHQVTQMGQEVILRCVPISNHLYFYWYRQILGQKVEFLVSFYNNEISEKSEIFDDQFSVERPDGSNFTLKIRSTKLEDSAMYFCARRGSYNEQFFGPGTRLTVL.

This clonotype was seen only a few times. This chain connects TRBV7-2 to TRBJ2-7; 12 bases agree with TRBD1. The CDR3 sequence is 15 residues long. V dropped 5 bases and J dropped 5; count of bases not matched to a gene: 7. Germline V gene sequence: CDR1 SGHTA, CDR2 FQGNSA. CDR3 residues: CASSPSGQGANEQYF. CDR3 coding DNA: TGTGCCAGCAGCCCCTCGGGACAGGGGGCGAACGAGCAGTACTTC.

This clonotype was seen a handful of times. The chain combines TRBV7-3 with TRBJ1-1; TRBD1 aligns across 8 bases. The germline V gene encodes CDR1 SGHTA and CDR2 FQGTGA. The CDR3 is 12 amino acids. With 2 bases clipped from V and 10 bases from J, the junction kept 3 bases outside the gene matches. CDR3 nucleotides: TGTGCCAGCAGCTTAGCAGACAGGGGAGCTTTCTTT. It codes for CASSLADRGAFF.

This clonotype was observed a few times. This chain connects TRBV20-1 to TRBJ1-4; D may be TRBD1 (6 bases). The germline gives CDR1 DFQATT, CDR2 SNEGSKA (reference sequence). There are 14 residues in the CDR3. V lost 3 bases, J lost 0 bases, and 8 bases lay in between. The CDR3 DNA reads TGCAGTGCTAGGAGGACAGCAACTAATGAAAAACTGTTTTTT. This translates into CSARRTATNEKLFF.

The chain combines TRBV2 with TRBJ1-3; D remains ambiguous. Germline assignment: CDR1 SNHLY and CDR2 FYNNEI. Trimming removed 6 bases at V and 3 bases at J, with 15 bases between. The CDR3 is 15 amino acids. CDR3 nucleotide sequence: TGTGCCAGCAGAGCCGACACCCTAAGTGGAAACACCATATATTTT. Translating gives CASRADTLSGNTIYF.

The rearrangement links TRBV7-2 to TRBJ2-2; 10 bases line up with TRBD2. The germline CDR1 and CDR2 sequences are SGHTA and FQGNSA. Trimming removed 5 bases from V and 5 bases from J; junction bases left unmatched: 8. This CDR3 contains 16 residues. In nucleotides, the CDR3 is TGTGCCAGCAGCCGTTTTAGCGGGAGGCGTACCGGGGAGCTGTTTTTT. Protein: CASSRFSGRRTGELFF.

CDR3 residues: CASSPSTTSGSYEQYF. The CDR3, as DNA: TGTGCCAGCAGCCCCTCCACGACTAGCGGGAGTTACGAGCAGTACTTC. The rearrangement joins TRBV12-3 or TRBV12-4 to TRBJ2-7; 12 nucleotides match TRBD2. The CDR3 consists of 16 residues. V lost 6 bases to trimming and J lost 4 bases; unmatched junction nucleotides: 10.

The rearrangement uses TRBV30 and TRBJ1-1, with D possibly matching TRBD1 (5 bases). Germline CDR1 GTSNPN, CDR2 SVGIG (reference sequence). The CDR3 contains 12 residues. The V gene lost 0 bases and the J gene lost 7 bases, with 9 bases spanning the gap. CDR3 bases: TGTGCCTGGAGTGTGGGACGCCGTGAAGCTTTCTTT. Encoded protein: CAWSVGRREAFF. The entire variable domain, with the rest obtained from reference TRBV30 and TRBJ1-1, is as follows: SQTIHQWPATLVQPVGSPLSLECTVEGTSNPNLYWYRQAAGRGLQLLFYSVGIGQISSEVPQNLSASRPQDRQFILSSKKLLLSDSGFYLCAWSVGRREAFFGQGTRLTVV.

Concerning this clonotype itself: Just one base apart from a much larger clone, this may be a read error. The J gene is TRBJ1-6, the V gene TRBV6-5; no definite D call. CDR1 and CDR2 from the germline V gene are MNHEY and SVGAGI. V lost 2 bases, J lost 4 bases, and 6 bases lay in between. The CDR3 totals 14 residues. CDR3 bases: TGTGCCAGCAGTTACGACAATTATAATTCACCCCTCCACTTT. Translation gives CASSYDNYNSPLHF.

This clonotype was seen many times. One junction end does not reproduce the germline sequence, and a read error may be involved. The rearrangement links TRBV7-9 to TRBJ1-1; 7 nucleotides agree with TRBD1. Germline V CDR1 and CDR2: SEHNR, FQNEAQ (reference sequence). This CDR3 is 14 amino acids long. DNA of the CDR3: TGTGCCAGCAGTTTAGACAGGGAGAACACTGAAGCTTTCTTT. Translating it yields CASSLDRENTEAFF. Supplemented by reference TRBV7-9 and TRBJ1-1, the full variable domain reads DTGVSQNPRHKITKRGQNVTFRCDPISEHNRLYWYRQTLGQGPEFLTYFQNEAQLEKSRLLSDRFSAERPKGSFSTLEIQRTEQGDSAMYLCASSLDRENTEAFFGQGTRLTVV.

The chain employs TRBV12-3 or TRBV12-4 and TRBJ2-4; 10 nucleotides align to TRBD1. The CDR3 contains 14 residues. After removal of 6 bases from V and 5 bases from J, the junction contained 4 bases not matched to a gene. The CDR3 loop reads CASSYGTGENIQYF. The CDR3 DNA is TGTGCCAGCAGCTACGGGACAGGGGAAAACATTCAGTACTTC.

Only a few counts were recorded for this clonotype. The V and J genes are TRBV7-9 and TRBJ1-1; no definite D call. CDR1 SEHNR and CDR2 FQNEAQ come from the germline V gene (reference sequence). Deletions cut 4 bases from V and 5 bases from J, with 17 bases between. The CDR3 has 15 amino acids. CDR3 in amino acids: CASSSPADRGTEAFF. CDR3 DNA: TGTGCCAGCAGCTCTCCCGCGGATCGGGGAACTGAAGCTTTCTTT.

This clonotype was seen once. The chain uses TRBV7-2 and TRBJ2-3; 12 bases fit TRBD2. The V gene's germline CDR1 is SGHTA and CDR2 FQGNSA. V trimming: 5 bases; J trimming: 3 bases; junction bases outside the gene matches: 15. This CDR3 contains 19 residues. The CDR3 DNA reads as TGTGCCAGCAGCCCCGGACTAGCGGGAAAGTTTGGGGGGACAGATACGCAGTATTTT. As protein: CASSPGLAGKFGGTDTQYF. Drawing the rest from reference TRBV7-2 and TRBJ2-3, the complete variable domain is GAGVSQSPSNKVTEKGKDVELRCDPISGHTALYWYRQSLGQGLEFLIYFQGNSAPDKSGLPSDRFSAERTGGSVSTLTIQRTQQEDSAVYLCASSPGLAGKFGGTDTQYFGPGTRLTVL.

At least ten counts were recorded for this clonotype. The rearrangement joins TRBV12-3 or TRBV12-4 to TRBJ1-2; 8 nucleotides agree with TRBD1. This CDR3 spans 14 amino acids. The trim removed 6 bases at V and 4 bases at J, leaving 7 bases unmatched. Written as DNA, the CDR3 is TGTGCCAGCAGCCAAGGACAGGGCGTCTATGGCTACACCTTC. Protein: CASSQGQGVYGYTF.

This clonotype was found many times. The gene calls are TRBV3-1 and TRBJ1-4, with TRBD1 matching 7 bases. With V trimmed by 2 bases and J by 5 bases, 8 bases remained unmatched. The CDR3 totals 16 residues. Germline V gives CDR1 LGHDT, CDR2 YNNKEL (reference sequence). CDR3: CASSQPRGQSNEKLFF. DNA for the CDR3: TGTGCCAGCAGCCAACCCCGGGGACAGTCGAATGAAAAACTGTTTTTT.